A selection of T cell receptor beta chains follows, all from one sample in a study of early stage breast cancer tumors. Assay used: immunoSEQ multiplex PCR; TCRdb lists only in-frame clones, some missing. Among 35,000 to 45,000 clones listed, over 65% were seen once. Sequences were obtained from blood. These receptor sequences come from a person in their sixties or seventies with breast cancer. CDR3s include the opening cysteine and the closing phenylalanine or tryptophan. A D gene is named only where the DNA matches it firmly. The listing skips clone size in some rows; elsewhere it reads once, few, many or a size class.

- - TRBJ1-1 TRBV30 TGTGCCTGGAGTGTGGTGGGGGTGAACACTGAAGCTTTCTTT CAWSVVGVNTEAFF
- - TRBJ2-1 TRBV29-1 TGCAGCGTTGATGTACCTTCCTACAATGAGCAGTTCTTC CSVDVPSYNEQFF
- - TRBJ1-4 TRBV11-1 TGTGCCAGCAGCAAGGGAGCTATTTCAGGTGCAACTAATGAAAAACTGTTTTTT CASSKGAISGATNEKLFF
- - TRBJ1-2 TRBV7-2 TGTGCCAGCAGCCCCAGGGGTTGGGGCTACACCTTC CASSPRGWGYTF
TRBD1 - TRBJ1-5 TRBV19 TGTGCCAGTAGCGACAGGGGGGTTCAGCCCCAGCATTTT CASSDRGVQPQHF
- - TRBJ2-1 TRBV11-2 TGTGCCAGCAGCTTGGGCGGGCGGGAGAGAGGGGGTGAGCAGTTCTTC CASSLGGRERGGEQFF
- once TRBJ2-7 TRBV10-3 TGTGCCATCAGAAGGGACTGGGGCAGCTCCTCCTACGAGCAGTACTTC CAIRRDWGSSSYEQYF
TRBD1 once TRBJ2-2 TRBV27 TGTGCCAGCAGTTCGATACGGACAGGAGGTTGGGTCGGGGAGCTGTTTTTT CASSSIRTGGWVGELFF
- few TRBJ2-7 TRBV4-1 TGCGCCAGCAGCCAAGAGGAGGGCCCCTACGAGCAGTACTTC CASSQEEGPYEQYF
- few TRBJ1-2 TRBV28 TGTGCCAGCCGATCAGCCAGGGGCTACACCTTC CASRSARGYTF
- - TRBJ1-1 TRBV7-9 TGTGCCAGCAGCTTAGATCTCTCTGAAGCTTTCTTT CASSLDLSEAFF
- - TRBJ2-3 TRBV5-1 TGCGCCAGCAGCAGGGGCGGCCGTAGCACAGATACGCAGTATTTT CASSRGGRSTDTQYF
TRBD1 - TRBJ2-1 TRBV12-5 TGTGCTAGTGGTTTGGGACAGGGGCCCAGCTCCTACAATGAGCAGTTCTTC CASGLGQGPSSYNEQFF
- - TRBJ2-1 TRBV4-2 TGTGCCAGCAGCCAAGATCTTGGCGCAGGGACTCGCAATGAGCAGTTCTTC CASSQDLGAGTRNEQFF
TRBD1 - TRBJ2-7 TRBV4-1 TGCGCCAGCGCGCGGGACAGGACCTCCAACTACGAGCAGTACTTC CASARDRTSNYEQYF
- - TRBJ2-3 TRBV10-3 TGTGCCATCAGTGAGAGGGTCGCAGATACGCAGTATTTT CAISERVADTQYF
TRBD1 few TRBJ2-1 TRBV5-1 TGCGCCAGCAGCCCCCAACCCGGGACAGCGGACGGCAATGAGCAGTTCTTC CASSPQPGTADGNEQFF
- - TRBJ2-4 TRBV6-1 TGTGCCAGCAGTGTGATAATAGGGTGGGAAAACATTCAGTACTTC CASSVIIGWENIQYF
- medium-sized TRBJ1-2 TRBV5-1 TGCGCCAGCAGCTTAGGAGGGGCGGGCTATGGCTACACCTTC CASSLGGAGYGYTF
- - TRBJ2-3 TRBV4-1 TGCGCCGTGGCCAGCCGCGGCACAGATACGCAGTATTTT CAVASRGTDTQYF
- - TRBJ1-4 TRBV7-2 TGTGCCAGCAGCCCACTGAGGGGAGGGGTAAAGGAAAAACTGTTTTTT CASSPLRGGVKEKLFF
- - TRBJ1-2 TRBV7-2 TGTGCCAGCAGCGCCCGCGACCGAAACTATGGCTACACCTTC CASSARDRNYGYTF
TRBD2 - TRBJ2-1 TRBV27 TGTGCCAGCAGTCAACTAGCGGGAGGGACATACAATGAGCAGTTCTTC CASSQLAGGTYNEQFF
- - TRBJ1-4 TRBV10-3 TGTGCCATCAGTGATAGGGGGATCATTAATGAAAAACTGTTTTTT CAISDRGIINEKLFF
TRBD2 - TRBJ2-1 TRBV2 TGTGCCAGCAGTGGTAGCGGGGTAGGGTGGAATGAGCAGTTCTTC CASSGSGVGWNEQFF
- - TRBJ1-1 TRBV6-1 TGTGCCAGCAGGCAGGGGAGGGGCACTGAAGCTTTCTTT CASRQGRGTEAFF
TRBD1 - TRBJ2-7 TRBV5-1 TGCGCCAGCAGCCCCGGGACAGGGGCCTCTAACGAGCAGTACTTC CASSPGTGASNEQYF
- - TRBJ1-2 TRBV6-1 TGTGCCAGCAGTGAAGGGTTAGGGGAAACCGGTTATGGCTACACCTTC CASSEGLGETGYGYTF
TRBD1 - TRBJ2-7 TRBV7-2 TGTGCCAGCAGCTCGGAGGGGGGACAGGCGACCTACGAGCAGTACTTC CASSSEGGQATYEQYF
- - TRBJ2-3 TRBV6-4 TGTGCCAGCAGTGACTCCGCCGGGACAGATACGCAGTATTTT CASSDSAGTDTQYF
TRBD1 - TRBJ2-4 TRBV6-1 TGTGCCAGCAGTCCCCGGACAGGGGGAAAAAACATTCAGTACTTC CASSPRTGGKNIQYF
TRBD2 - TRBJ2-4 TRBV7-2 TGTGCCAGCAGTTCCGGACTAGCGAGAAACATTCAGTACTTC CASSSGLARNIQYF
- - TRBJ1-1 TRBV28 TGTGCCAGCAGTTTACTGGGGTACGCTGAAGCTTTCTTT CASSLLGYAEAFF
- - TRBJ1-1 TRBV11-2 TGTGCCAGCAGCTTAAGGGAGGAAACTGAAGCTTTCTTT CASSLREETEAFF
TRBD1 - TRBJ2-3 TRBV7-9 TGTGCCAGCAGTCCCGGGACAGGGGCAGAGGATACGCAGTATTTT CASSPGTGAEDTQYF
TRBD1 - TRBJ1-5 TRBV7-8 TGTGCCAGCAACTTACAGGGGAGAGGCCAGCCCCAGCATTTT CASNLQGRGQPQHF
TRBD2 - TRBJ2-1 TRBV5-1 TGCGCCAGCAGCCCTTTTAGCGGGAGTGACGGTGAGCAGTTCTTC CASSPFSGSDGEQFF
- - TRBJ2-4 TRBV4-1 TGCGCCAGCAGCCAAGCAGGAGGGGCAGGGGGTCACATTCAGTACTTC CASSQAGGAGGHIQYF
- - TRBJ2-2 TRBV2 TGTGCCAGCAGGGTAGGGAGGGGGAACGCCGGGGAGCTGTTTTTT CASRVGRGNAGELFF
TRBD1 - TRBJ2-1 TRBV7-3 TGTGCCAGCAGCCCTCAACCAGGGGGCTGGTCCTACAATGAGCAGTTCTTC CASSPQPGGWSYNEQFF
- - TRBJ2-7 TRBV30 TGTGCCTGGAATTCCGGGCCAACCTACGAGCAGTACTTC CAWNSGPTYEQYF
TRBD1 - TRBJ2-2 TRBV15 TGTGCCACCAGCAACCCCCGGGACAGGCCGGAAGGGGAGCTGTTTTTT CATSNPRDRPEGELFF
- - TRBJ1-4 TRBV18 TGTGCCAGCTCAAGAGGCCAGGACCAGGCGGGGATTTTT CASSRGQDQAGIF
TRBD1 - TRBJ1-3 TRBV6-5 TGTGCCAGCAGTTACCTCGGGACAGGTTCTGGAAACACCATATATTTT CASSYLGTGSGNTIYF
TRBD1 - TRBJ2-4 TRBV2 TGTGCCAGCAGCGATACACAGGGGCACGGCAAAAACATTCAGTACTTC CASSDTQGHGKNIQYF
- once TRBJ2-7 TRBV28 TGTGCCAGCGGGCAGGGAGGCGTGTACGAGCAGTACTTC CASGQGGVYEQYF
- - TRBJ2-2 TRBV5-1 TGCGCCAGCAGCTCAGGTGCTCTTAGGGAGCTGTTTTTT CASSSGALRELFF
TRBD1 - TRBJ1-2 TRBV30 TGTGCCTGGAAAAGGACGACAGGGGTCACCGGTGGCTACACCTTC CAWKRTTGVTGGYTF
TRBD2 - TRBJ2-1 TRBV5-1 TGCGCCAGCAGATACGGGACTAGCGGGACAGATGAGCAGTTCTTC CASRYGTSGTDEQFF
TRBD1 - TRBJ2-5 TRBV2 TGTGCCAGCAGGAGGGGGCCGGGGCCGCAAGAGACCCAGTACTTC CASRRGPGPQETQYF
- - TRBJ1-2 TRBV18 TGTGCCAGCTCACCAGAGAGTGCAGGGGCCAATTCTAACTATGGCTACACCTTC CASSPESAGANSNYGYTF